The 9 T cell receptor beta chains reported below all come from one sample, sequenced in a study of shared clonotypes between healthy human individuals. Libraries were prepared by immunoSEQ multiplex PCR; TCRdb keeps only in-frame clonotypes and omits some of them. The repertoire holds roughly 500,000 clones, with roughly three quarters as singletons. The source material was PBMCs. The receptors were gathered from a woman aged 40-49 years in good health. Some clones in this sample may be carry-over from other donors' samples.

The chain's CDR3 is CASSFRTSGTYEQYF. The CDR3, as DNA: TGTGCCAGCAGTTTCCGGACTAGCGGGACCTACGAGCAGTACTTC. This sequence joins TRBV27 and TRBJ2-7, with 12 bases aligning to TRBD2. V lost 3 bases to trimming and J lost 2 bases; unmatched junction nucleotides: 2. CDR1 is MNHEY, CDR2 SMNVEV, per germline (reference sequence). The CDR3 spans 15 residues.

This clone was seen only once. DNA of the CDR3: TGTGCCAGCTCCACCACGGGAAGGGAAGCTTTCTTT. This codes for CASSTTGREAFF. V and J are TRBV18 and TRBJ1-1; D unclear. Trimming shortened V by 6 bases and J by 8 bases, and 13 bases separated the two germline ends. Germline CDR1 and CDR2: KGHSH and LQKENI. CDR3 length equals 12 residues.

This clone was seen at least ten times. Other DNA variants within this sample encode the same CDR3. The CDR3 sequence is CASSLGTGNTIYF. CDR3 nucleotides: TGTGCCAGCAGCTTAGGGACTGGAAACACCATATATTTT. The V gene is TRBV7-9, the J gene TRBJ1-3; D gene unclear. This CDR3 contains 13 residues. V was pared by 1 base and J by 2 bases, with 3 bases between. Germline V gene lookup returns CDR1 SEHNR and CDR2 FQNEAQ (reference sequence). Together with reference TRBV7-9 and TRBJ1-3, the CDR3 gives the full variable domain: DTGVSQNPRHKITKRGQNVTFRCDPISEHNRLYWYRQTLGQGPEFLTYFQNEAQLEKSRLLSDRFSAERPKGSFSTLEIQRTEQGDSAMYLCASSLGTGNTIYFGEGSWLTVV.

The V gene is TRBV4-1, the J gene TRBJ2-7, with TRBD1 as a possible D gene (6 bases). CDR1 is MGHRA and CDR2 is YSYEKL in the germline V gene. With 2 bases removed from V and 1 base from J, the gap between germline ends came to 12 bases. CDR3 length: 15 residues. The CDR3 loop is CASSQPGATSYEQYF. For the CDR3, the DNA is TGCGCCAGCAGCCAACCAGGGGCGACTTCCTACGAGCAGTACTTC.

There are a few counts of this clone. The rearrangement joins TRBV4-2 to TRBJ2-1, with 12 bases aligning to TRBD1. V lost 4 bases to trimming and J lost 8 bases; unmatched junction nucleotides: 9. CDR1 and CDR2 (germline): LGHNA, YNFKEQ. This CDR3 has 16 amino acids. The DNA of the CDR3 is TGTGCCAGCAGCCCTACGGGACAGGGGGCTCGGGATGAGCAGTTCTTC. Protein product: CASSPTGQGARDEQFF.

This clone was counted once. CDR3 sequence reads: CASSLRNTLRGVHEQYF. The CDR3 DNA follows: TGTGCCAGCAGTTTACGGAACACCTTGCGGGGGGTCCACGAGCAGTACTTC. The rearrangement uses TRBV27 and TRBJ2-7; 8 bases agree with TRBD2. Trimming took 2 bases from V and 5 from J; bases not matched to a gene: 14. Germline V gives CDR1 MNHEY, CDR2 SMNVEV (reference sequence). The CDR3 loop spans 17 amino acids.

The CDR3 DNA reads as TGTGCCAGCAGCTCCATCTTTTGGACAGACTCCTTCTCCTACAATGAGCAGTTCTTC. Translation: CASSSIFWTDSFSYNEQFF. The chain joins TRBV11-2 to TRBJ2-1, with D possibly being TRBD1 (6 bases). CDR1 and CDR2 (germline): SGHAT, FQNNGV. The CDR3 loop spans 19 amino acids. Trimming removed 4 bases at V and 0 bases at J, with 22 bases between.

V is TRBV28 and J is TRBJ1-4; tentative D call: TRBD1 (6 bases). CDR3 length: 14 amino acids. Per germline, CDR1 MDHEN and CDR2 SYDVKM. Trimming left V 4 bases short and J 7 bases short, with 13 bases between. This CDR3 reads CASSSSGVGEKLFF. The CDR3 DNA follows: TGTGCCAGCAGTTCTTCAGGGGTCGGTGAAAAACTGTTTTTT.

The sample holds a few counts of this clone. V gene TRBV21-1 combines with J gene TRBJ1-4. TRBV21-1 is described as a pseudogene. The CDR3 contains 18 residues. This chain's CDR3 is CASSKSLGGRLKKEKLFF. DNA of the CDR3: TGTGCCAGCAGCAAAAGTCTTGGGGGTAGGCTCAAAAAAGAAAAACTGTTTTTT.